The clone carrying this T cell receptor beta chain was seen a few times. Time point specified: newly diagnosed GD, antithyroid drugs for less than 3 months. Making the TCR library involved RNA that had been extracted from PBMCs. This sample is drawn from a study of regulatory T cells in long-lasting Graves disease. CDR3 regions were amplified by Arm-PCR using iRepertoire HTBI primers to build TCR beta libraries. TCRdb used MiXCR to reprocess the multiplex PCR reads, holding one entry per CDR3 protein. The top ten hold roughly 21% of the sample, which has 370,000 or so distinct CDR3 sequences, around 16% seen once. Per the germline V gene, CDR1 is SQVTM and CDR2 is ANQGSEA. This CDR3 spans 14 amino acids. The V and J ends lost 6 bases and 4 bases respectively, with 15 bases between them. These same data were also listed under a study on T cells in Graves' hyperthyroidism and ophthalmopathy.

V is TRBV29-1 and J is TRBJ2-2; D assignment may be TRBD1 or TRBD2 (5 bases each). Sequencing was performed on peripheral blood mononuclear cells (PBMCs), taken at new diagnosis, from a patient treated with antithyroid drugs. This sequence originates from a woman between 18 and 29 years old with Graves disease. The CDR3 is CSVRLWGSTGELFF. As DNA, the CDR3 is TGCAGCGTGAGACTCTGGGGGAGCACCGGGGAGCTGTTTTTT.